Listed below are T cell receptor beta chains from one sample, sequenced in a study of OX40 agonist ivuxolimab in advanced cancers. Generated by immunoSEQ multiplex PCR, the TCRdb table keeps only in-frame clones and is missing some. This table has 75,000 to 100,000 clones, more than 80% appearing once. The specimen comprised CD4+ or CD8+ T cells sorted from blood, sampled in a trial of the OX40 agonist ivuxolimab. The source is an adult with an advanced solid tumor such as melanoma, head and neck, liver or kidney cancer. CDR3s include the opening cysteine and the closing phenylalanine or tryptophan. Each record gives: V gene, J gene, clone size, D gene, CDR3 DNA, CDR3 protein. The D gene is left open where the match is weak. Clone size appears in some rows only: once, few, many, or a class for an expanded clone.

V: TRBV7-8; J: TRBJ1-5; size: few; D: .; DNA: TGTGCCAGCAGCTTCAAAGAAAATCAGCCCCAGCATTTT; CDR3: CASSFKENQPQHF
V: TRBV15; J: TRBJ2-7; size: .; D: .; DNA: TGTGCCACCAGCAGCCGGGACACCTACGAGCAGTACTTC; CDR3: CATSSRDTYEQYF
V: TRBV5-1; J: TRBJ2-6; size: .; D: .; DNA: TGCGCCAGCAGCTTGGCCGCGGGGCCTGGGGCCAACGTCCTGACTTTC; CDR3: CASSLAAGPGANVLTF
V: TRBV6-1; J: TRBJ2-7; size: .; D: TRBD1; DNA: TGTGCCAGCACGAGGACAGGGAGCTCCTACGAGCAGTACTTC; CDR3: CASTRTGSSYEQYF
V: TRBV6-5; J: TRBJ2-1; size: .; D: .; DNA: TGTGCCAGCAGTTGGGAAGCCCACAATGAGCAGTTCTTC; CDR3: CASSWEAHNEQFF
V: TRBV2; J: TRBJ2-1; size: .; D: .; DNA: TGTGCCAGCAGTGGATGGCAGGGAATACGCAGCTCCTACAATGAGCAGTTCTTC; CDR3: CASSGWQGIRSSYNEQFF
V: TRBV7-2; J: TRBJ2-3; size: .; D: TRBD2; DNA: TGTGCCAGCAGCCCCGGGACTACCAGCACAGATACGCAGTATTTT; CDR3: CASSPGTTSTDTQYF
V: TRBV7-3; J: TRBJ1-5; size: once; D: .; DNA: TGTGCCAGCAGCTTCTCCGGGGACCAGCCCCAGCATTTT; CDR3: CASSFSGDQPQHF
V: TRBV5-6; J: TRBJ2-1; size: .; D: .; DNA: TGTGCCAGCAGCTTAAACAGGTACAATGAGCAGTTCTTC; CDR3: CASSLNRYNEQFF
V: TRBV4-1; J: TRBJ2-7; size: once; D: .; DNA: TGCGCCAGCAGCCAAGATTTGCCCGACTCTCTCTACGAGCAGTACTTC; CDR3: CASSQDLPDSLYEQYF
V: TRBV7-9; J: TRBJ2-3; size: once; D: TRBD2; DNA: TGTGCCAGCAGCCCTAGCGGGGGGGGCACGAATACGCAGTATTTT; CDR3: CASSPSGGGTNTQYF
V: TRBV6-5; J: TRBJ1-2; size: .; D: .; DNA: TGTGCCAGCAGTTACGCCCCGTTACAGTTTCCGAGCTTC; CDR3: CASSYAPLQFPSF
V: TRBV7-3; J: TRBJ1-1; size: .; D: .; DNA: TGTGCCAGCAGCTCCGGACTGAACACTGAAGCTTTCTTT; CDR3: CASSSGLNTEAFF
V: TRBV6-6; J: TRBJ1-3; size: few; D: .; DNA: TGTGCCAGCAGCTTAGGGTACTCTGGAAACACCATATATTTT; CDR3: CASSLGYSGNTIYF
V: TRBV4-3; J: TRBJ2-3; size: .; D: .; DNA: TGCGCCAGCAGCCAGACAGCCACAGATACGCAGTATTTT; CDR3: CASSQTATDTQYF
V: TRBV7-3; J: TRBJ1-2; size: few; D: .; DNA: TGTGCCAGCAGTCCCCGGGTCGGGCCAGTCTATGGCTACACCTTC; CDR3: CASSPRVGPVYGYTF
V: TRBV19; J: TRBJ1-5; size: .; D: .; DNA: TGTGCCAGTATTGGTAAAGGGGCGGGGGCAGGGGATCAGCCCCAGCATTTT; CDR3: CASIGKGAGAGDQPQHF
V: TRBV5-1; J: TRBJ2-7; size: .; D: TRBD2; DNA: TGCGCCAGCAGGCCCGGGACTAGCGGGGCCTACGAGCAGTACTTC; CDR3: CASRPGTSGAYEQYF
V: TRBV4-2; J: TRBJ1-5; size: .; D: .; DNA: TGTGCCAGCAGCCAGGGAGGGTTGCAGCCCCAGCATTTT; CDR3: CASSQGGLQPQHF
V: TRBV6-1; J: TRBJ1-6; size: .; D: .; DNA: TGTGCCAGCTCCCCGGGCCCTGGAGATTCACCCCTCCACTTT; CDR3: CASSPGPGDSPLHF
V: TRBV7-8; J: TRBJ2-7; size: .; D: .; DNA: TGTGCCAGCAGCGGCAGGGTTCACGAGCAGTACTTC; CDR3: CASSGRVHEQYF
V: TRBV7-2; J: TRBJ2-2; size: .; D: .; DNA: TGTGCCAGCAGCTTAGGGAATCCCGGGGAGCTGTTTTTT; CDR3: CASSLGNPGELFF
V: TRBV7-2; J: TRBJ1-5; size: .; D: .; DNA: TGTGCCAGCAGCTACACAGGGCCCGGGCCCCAGCATTTT; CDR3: CASSYTGPGPQHF
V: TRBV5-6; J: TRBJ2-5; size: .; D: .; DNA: TGTGCCAGCAGCTTAGGGGAGTTGGGTCAGGAGACCCAGTACTTC; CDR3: CASSLGELGQETQYF
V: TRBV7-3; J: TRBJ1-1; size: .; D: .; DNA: TGTGCCAGCAGCTTGGATATGAACACTGAAGCTTTCTTT; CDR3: CASSLDMNTEAFF
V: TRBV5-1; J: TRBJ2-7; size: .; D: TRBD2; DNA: TGCGCCAGCAGCCCTCTAGCGGGAGGGCCGAAAGAGCAGTACTTC; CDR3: CASSPLAGGPKEQYF
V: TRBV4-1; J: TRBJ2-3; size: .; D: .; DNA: TGCGCCAGCAGCCAGGAACACCAGGGAGTCGGCACAGATACGCAGTATTTT; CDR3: CASSQEHQGVGTDTQYF
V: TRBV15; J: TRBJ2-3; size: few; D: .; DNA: TGTGCCACCAGCAGAGATCCGGAAGATACGCAGTATTTT; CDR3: CATSRDPEDTQYF
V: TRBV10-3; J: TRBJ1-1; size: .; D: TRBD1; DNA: TGTGCCATCAGGGACGGACAGGGGGCTACTGAAGCTTTCTTT; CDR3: CAIRDGQGATEAFF
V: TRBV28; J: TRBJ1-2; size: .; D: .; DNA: TGTGCCAGCAGTCGACAGGCGAACTATGGCTACACCTTC; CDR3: CASSRQANYGYTF
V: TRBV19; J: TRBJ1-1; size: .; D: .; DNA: TGTGCCAGTAGTATATATCGTTCGTCGAACACTGAAGCTTTCTTT; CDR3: CASSIYRSSNTEAFF
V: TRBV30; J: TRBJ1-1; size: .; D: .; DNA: TGTGCCTGGAGTGTCTGGGGGATCACTGAAGCTTTCTTT; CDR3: CAWSVWGITEAFF
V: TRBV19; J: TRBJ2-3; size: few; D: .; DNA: TGTGCCAGTAGTCCGGGTATGGGGACAGATACGCAGTATTTT; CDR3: CASSPGMGTDTQYF
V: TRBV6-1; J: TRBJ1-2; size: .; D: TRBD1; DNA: TGTGCCAGCAGTGAAGCGGGCCGGGACAGGGGGGACTATGGCTACACCTTC; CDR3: CASSEAGRDRGDYGYTF
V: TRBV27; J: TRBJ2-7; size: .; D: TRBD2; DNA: TGTGCCAGCAGCTGGACTAGCGGCTCCTACGAGCAATACTTC; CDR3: CASSWTSGSYEQYF
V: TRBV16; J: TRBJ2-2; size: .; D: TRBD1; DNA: TGTGCCAGCAGCCAATCGGCAGGGGGCGTAGGCACCGGGGAGCTGTTTTTT; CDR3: CASSQSAGGVGTGELFF
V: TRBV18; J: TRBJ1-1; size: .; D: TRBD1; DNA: TGTGCCAGCTCACCATATCCGGAGGCGACAGGGAAGGGCACTGAAGCTTTCTTT; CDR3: CASSPYPEATGKGTEAFF
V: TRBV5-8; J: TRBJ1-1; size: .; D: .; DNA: TGTGCCAGCAGCTTGGGGGTCAGACAGAACACTGAAGCTTTCTTT; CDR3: CASSLGVRQNTEAFF
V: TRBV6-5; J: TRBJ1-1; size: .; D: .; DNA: TGTGCCAGCAGTCTCCGCCCTTCAGGGAACACTGAAGCTTTCTTT; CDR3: CASSLRPSGNTEAFF
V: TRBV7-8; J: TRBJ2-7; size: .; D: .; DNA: TGTGCCAGCAGCTTAGTGGACGGCTCCTACGAGCAGTACTTC; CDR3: CASSLVDGSYEQYF